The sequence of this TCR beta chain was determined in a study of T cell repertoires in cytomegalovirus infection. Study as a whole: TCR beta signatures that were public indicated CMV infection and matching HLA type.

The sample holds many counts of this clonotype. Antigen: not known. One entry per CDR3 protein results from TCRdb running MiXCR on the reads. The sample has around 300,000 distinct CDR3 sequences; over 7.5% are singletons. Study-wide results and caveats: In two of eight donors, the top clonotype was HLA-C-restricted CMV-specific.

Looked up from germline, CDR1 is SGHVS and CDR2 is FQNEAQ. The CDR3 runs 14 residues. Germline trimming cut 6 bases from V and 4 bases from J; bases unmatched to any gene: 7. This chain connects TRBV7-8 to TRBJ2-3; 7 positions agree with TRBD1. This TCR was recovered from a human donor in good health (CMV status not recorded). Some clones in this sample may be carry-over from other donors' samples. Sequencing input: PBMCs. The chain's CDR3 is CASRVIQGPDTQYF. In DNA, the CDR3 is TGTGCCAGCAGAGTAATACAGGGGCCAGATACGCAGTATTTT.